This T cell receptor (beta chain) was profiled in a study of blood T cell repertoires in COVID-19. Study-level information: COVID-19 samples collected from the United States, Italy and Spain covered acute and convalescent phases. The cDNA or gDNA used as material had been derived from T cells, B-cell-depleted T cells, or PBMCs.

Methods used by the authors: Nucleated cell number was recorded as an estimate derived from reference gene primer amplification. The data were produced by immunoSEQ multiplex PCR, yet TCRdb's version contains in-frame clones alone and is incomplete. V and J calls plus clone size are reproduced from that table; the DNA served to infer D and trimming. The sample has more than 250,000 clones; 70% to 90% are singletons. Sequencing was performed on peripheral blood. The TCR originated in a man between 60 and 75 years old who had recovered from COVID-19.

The DNA of the CDR3 is TGTGCCAGCAGTTGGGCAGGGGGTCGGGTGAACACTGAAGCTTTCTTT. It yields the protein CASSWAGGRVNTEAFF. V and J are TRBV11-2 and TRBJ1-1, with 7 bases identical to TRBD1. The CDR3 spans 16 residues. V was clipped by 6 bases and J by 0 bases; unmatched bases: 10. Germline CDR1 and CDR2: SGHAT and FQNNGV.